Presented here are 28 T cell receptor beta chains from one specimen sequenced in a study of T-cell memory formation after mild COVID-19. From the 5' RACE reads, TCRdb called clonotypes with MiXCR, one entry per CDR3 protein. The sample lists approximately 230,000 distinct CDR3 sequences; about a sixth were seen once. Sequencing input: PBMCs or a T cell subset sorted from them (not recorded which). These receptors all come from a man between 18 and 29 years old who had mild COVID-19 (a few samples of this study predate the infection). Cell type and time point are not known.

The J gene is TRBJ2-7, the V gene TRBV5-6, with 7 bases identical to TRBD1. Germline V gene lookup returns CDR1 SGHDT and CDR2 YYEEEE. J gave up 1 base and V 4 bases, and 5 bases lay outside the gene matches. The CDR3 covers 14 residues. This CDR3 is CASSRLQGSYEQYV. In DNA form, the CDR3 reads TGTGCCAGCAGCCGATTACAGGGGTCCTACGAGCAGTACGTC.

The gene calls are TRBV10-3 and TRBJ1-3; D is possibly TRBD1 (6 bases). The V gene's germline CDR1 is ENHRY and CDR2 SYGVKD. Deletions cut 6 bases from V and 4 bases from J, with 16 bases between. There are 15 residues in the CDR3. In nucleotides, the CDR3 is TGTGCCATCAGCTCACAGGGCCACTGGGGAAACACCATATATTTT. Its protein product is CAISSQGHWGNTIYF.

This clonotype was counted only a few times. The V and J genes are TRBV5-1 and TRBJ1-1; no reliable D call. The CDR3 runs 15 residues. Looked up from germline, CDR1 is SGHRS and CDR2 is YFSETQ. Trimming removed 0 bases at V and 3 bases at J, with 12 bases between. For the CDR3, the DNA is TGCGCCAGCAGCTTGGACCCCGGTGGGTACACTGAAGCTTTCTTT. Translation gives CASSLDPGGYTEAFF. Full variable domain (remainder filled in from reference TRBV5-1 and TRBJ1-1): KAGVTQTPRYLIKTRGQQVTLSCSPISGHRSVSWYQQTPGQGLQFLFEYFSETQRNKGNFPGRFSGRQFSNSRSEMNVSTLELGDSALYLCASSLDPGGYTEAFFGQGTRLTVV.

The chain uses TRBV11-1 and TRBJ2-3; 8 bases agree with TRBD1. The CDR3 consists of 14 residues. The germline gives CDR1 SGHAT, CDR2 FQDESV (reference sequence). V dropped 4 bases and J dropped 6; count of bases not matched to a gene: 6. CDR3 residues: CASSWTGPGDTQYF. The CDR3 DNA sequence: TGTGCCAGCAGCTGGACAGGGCCGGGGGATACGCAGTATTTT. The whole variable domain, remainder taken from reference TRBV11-1 and TRBJ2-3, is EAEVAQSPRYKITEKSQAVAFWCDPISGHATLYWYRQILGQGPELLVQFQDESVVDDSQLPKDRFSAERLKGVDSTLKIQPAELGDSAMYLCASSWTGPGDTQYFGPGTRLTVL.

This chain uses TRBV9 with TRBJ1-1; unclear D gene. Trimming removed 1 base from V and 5 bases from J, with 15 bases in between. Germline CDR1 reads SGDLS; CDR2 reads YYNGEE. The CDR3 contains 15 residues. This CDR3 is CASSVQDYPGTEAFF. CDR3 coding DNA: TGTGCCAGCAGCGTACAGGATTACCCGGGGACTGAAGCTTTCTTT.

CDR3 DNA sequence: TGTGCCAGCAGCTCGCAGGAGAACTATGGCTACACCTTC. Translation gives CASSSQENYGYTF. The V gene is TRBV7-6, the J gene TRBJ1-2; the D is unclear. This CDR3 region has 13 residues. CDR1 and CDR2 (germline): SGHVS, FNYEAQ. The V and J ends lost 4 bases and 2 bases respectively, with 8 bases between them.

The V and J genes are TRBV5-4 and TRBJ1-2; D ambiguous. There are 14 residues in the CDR3. The V and J ends lost 4 bases and 8 bases respectively, with 18 bases between them. Germline V gene data show CDR1 as SGHNT and CDR2 as YYREEE (reference sequence). In nucleotides, the CDR3 is TGTGCCAGCAGCGTCGGCCGCGGGGTATGGGGCTACACCTTC. Translated, it gives CASSVGRGVWGYTF.

This chain joins TRBV29-1 and TRBJ1-5; D is uncertain. This CDR3 has 13 residues. Per germline, CDR1 SQVTM and CDR2 ANQGSEA. V shed 5 bases and J shed 0 bases, with 8 bases lying between them. Here the CDR3 reads CSVCEYSNQPQHF. CDR3 in DNA: TGCAGCGTTTGCGAGTATAGCAATCAGCCCCAGCATTTT.

This clonotype has only a few counts. The rearrangement joins TRBV7-9 to TRBJ2-5; TRBD2 agrees at 9 bases. The CDR3 is 13 amino acids. Trimming cost V 8 bases and J 5 bases; bases outside gene matches: 6. Germline V gene data show CDR1 as SEHNR and CDR2 as FQNEAQ (reference sequence). In nucleotides, the CDR3 is TGTGCCAGCGGGAGCGGGGGGATGGAGACCCAGTACTTC. It yields the protein CASGSGGMETQYF.

The genes are TRBV29-1 and TRBJ2-1, with D possibly being TRBD1 (6 bases). V was pared by 3 bases and J by 0 bases, with 15 bases between. Per the germline V gene, CDR1 is SQVTM and CDR2 is ANQGSEA. The CDR3 has 16 amino acids. The CDR3 DNA follows: TGCAGCGTTGAGACAGGCTCGGCCAGCTCCTACAATGAGCAGTTCTTC. It translates to CSVETGSASSYNEQFF.

This clonotype has just a few counts. J is TRBJ2-3 and V is TRBV5-1; TRBD1 agrees at 8 bases. After removal of 7 bases from V and 2 bases from J, the junction contained 3 bases not matched to a gene. The germline V gene encodes CDR1 SGHRS and CDR2 YFSETQ. This CDR3 region has 13 residues. CDR3: CASGQGSTDTQYF. In nucleotides, the CDR3 is TGCGCCAGCGGACAGGGATCCACAGATACGCAGTATTTT.

This clonotype appeared a few times. The chain recombines TRBV18 with TRBJ2-2; 8 bases are shared with TRBD1. Looked up from germline, CDR1 is KGHSH and CDR2 is LQKENI. This CDR3 has 15 residues. V lost 4 bases to trimming and J lost 1 base; unmatched junction nucleotides: 2. The CDR3 coding sequence is TGTGCCAGCTCACGGGGGACAGGGAACACCGGGGAGCTGTTTTTT. Translation gives CASSRGTGNTGELFF.

The chain carries TRBV2 and TRBJ2-1, with D perhaps matching TRBD1 (5 bases). Germline-derived CDR1 and CDR2 are SNHLY and FYNNEI. The germline V and J ends were trimmed by 8 bases and 4 bases, with 21 bases remaining between them. CDR3 length: 16 amino acids. CDR3 sequence reads: CASQARWAQGYNEQFF. CDR3 sequence (DNA): TGTGCCAGCCAAGCAAGGTGGGCCCAGGGATACAATGAGCAGTTCTTC.

The chain has TRBV29-1 and TRBJ2-7, with 8 bases lining up with TRBD1. The V gene's germline CDR1 is SQVTM and CDR2 ANQGSEA. V shed 4 bases and J 3 bases; nucleotides not matched to a gene: 2. The CDR3 runs to 12 residues. The CDR3 DNA sequence: TGCAGCGTTGGTGACAGGGGCTACGAGCAGTACTTC. Translating it yields CSVGDRGYEQYF.

The chain links TRBV5-1 to TRBJ1-1; 11 positions match TRBD1. This CDR3 is built from 16 residues. Germline V CDR1 and CDR2: SGHRS, YFSETQ. V dropped 4 bases and J dropped 4; count of bases not matched to a gene: 9. CDR3 nucleotide sequence: TGCGCCAGCAGCACCGGGACAGGGGGGAGCGTCACTGAAGCTTTCTTT. Translation: CASSTGTGGSVTEAFF.

The gene calls are TRBV5-1 and TRBJ1-2; D gene ambiguous. The length of the CDR3 is 15 residues. CDR1 and CDR2 from the germline V gene are SGHRS and YFSETQ. V was trimmed by 0 bases and J by 8 bases, leaving 17 bases between them. This CDR3 reads CASSLGSDSGRGYTF. As DNA, the CDR3 is TGCGCCAGCAGCTTGGGGTCAGACTCCGGGAGGGGCTACACCTTC.

The J gene is TRBJ2-1, the V gene TRBV18; a possible D gene is TRBD1 (6 bases). This CDR3 has 12 residues. The V end lost 0 bases, the J end lost 10 bases, and 7 bases lay between the germline ends. Germline CDR1 is KGHSH and CDR2 is LQKENI. CDR3 sequence reads: CASSPPTGEQFF. DNA of the CDR3: TGTGCCAGCTCACCACCAACAGGGGAGCAGTTCTTC.

V is TRBV14 and J is TRBJ2-1; D assignment may be TRBD1 or TRBD2 (6 bases each). V dropped 1 base and J dropped 0 bases, with 10 bases sitting between them. The CDR3 contains 16 residues. Per germline, CDR1 SGHDN and CDR2 FVKESK. CDR3 in DNA: TGTGCCAGCAGCCAAGCGGGGGCTGCCTCCTACAATGAGCAGTTCTTC. Its protein product is CASSQAGAASYNEQFF.

This rearrangement joins TRBV5-1 to TRBJ2-5; the D gene could be TRBD1 or TRBD2 (5 bases each). The germline gives CDR1 SGHRS, CDR2 YFSETQ. CDR3 size: 14 residues. Trimming removed 2 bases at V and 4 bases at J, with 12 bases between. CDR3: CASSFGGRGETQYF. The CDR3 DNA follows: TGCGCCAGCAGCTTTGGGGGACGGGGAGAGACCCAGTACTTC.

This clonotype was seen many times. The chain couples TRBV24-1 to TRBJ1-2; the D is unclear. CDR1 is KGHDR, CDR2 SFDVKD, per germline. The CDR3 has 13 residues. The V end was cut by 3 bases, the J end by 2 bases, with 6 bases between. In nucleotides, the CDR3 is TGTGCCACCAGTGATCGCAGGAACTATGGCTACACCTTC. Its protein is CATSDRRNYGYTF.

The table lists this clonotype with a few counts. This chain links TRBV11-2 with TRBJ2-7; TRBD2 might be the D (5 bases). The CDR3 totals 14 residues. Per germline, CDR1 SGHAT and CDR2 FQNNGV. V was cut by 4 bases and J by 5 bases, with 15 bases left in between. CDR3 nucleotides: TGTGCCAGCAGCTCGACCGGGATTTCCCACGAGCAGTACTTC. Its translation is CASSSTGISHEQYF.

The chain recombines TRBV7-2 with TRBJ2-7; D may be TRBD1 or TRBD2 (6 bases each). The germline CDR1 and CDR2 sequences are SGHTA and FQGNSA. The CDR3 is made up of 15 amino acids. The V end lost 1 base, the J end lost 3 bases, and 13 bases lay between the germline ends. CDR3 amino acids: CASSLEGGRSYEQYF. In DNA form, the CDR3 reads TGTGCCAGCAGCTTAGAGGGGGGAAGGAGCTACGAGCAGTACTTC. The variable domain in full, with the rest retrieved from reference TRBV7-2 and TRBJ2-7, is GAGVSQSPSNKVTEKGKDVELRCDPISGHTALYWYRQSLGQGLEFLIYFQGNSAPDKSGLPSDRFSAERTGGSVSTLTIQRTQQEDSAVYLCASSLEGGRSYEQYFGPGTRLTVT.

Many counts were recorded for this clonotype. J is TRBJ1-5 and V is TRBV27; the D is unclear. The CDR3 consists of 17 residues. Trimming stripped 5 bases from V and 6 bases from J, with 23 bases between. In germline, CDR1 is MNHEY, CDR2 SMNVEV (reference sequence). CDR3 in amino acids: CASSSVGGPLVLQPQHF. The CDR3 nucleotides are TGTGCCAGCAGTAGTGTTGGAGGGCCCCTCGTTCTTCAGCCCCAGCATTTT.

The chain recombines TRBV2 with TRBJ2-6, with D perhaps TRBD2 (9 bases). From germline, CDR1 is SNHLY and CDR2 FYNNEI. V was cut by 7 bases and J by 0 bases, with 25 bases left in between. The CDR3 has 20 residues. In DNA form, the CDR3 reads TGTGCCAGCAACCCCGCGGGAGGGGGACAGGTACCCTCTGGGGCCAACGTCCTGACTTTC. As protein: CASNPAGGGQVPSGANVLTF.

This clonotype was found many times. This chain joins TRBV28 and TRBJ2-5; no reliable D call. Between the trimmed V and J ends, which lost 6 bases and 7 bases, there was a span of 9 bases. Per germline, CDR1 MDHEN and CDR2 SYDVKM. The CDR3 runs to 11 residues. This chain's CDR3 is CASSSMGTQYF. In DNA form, the CDR3 reads TGTGCCAGCAGCTCTATGGGGACCCAGTACTTC.

The rearrangement links TRBV19 to TRBJ2-3, with 9 bases lining up with TRBD1. With 4 bases clipped from V and 5 bases from J, the junction kept 7 bases outside the gene matches. There are 15 residues in the CDR3. Germline V gene data show CDR1 as LNHDA and CDR2 as SQIVND (reference sequence). The CDR3 nucleotides read TGTGCCAGTAGTACAGGGACAGGGTACCGAGATACGCAGTATTTT. This codes for CASSTGTGYRDTQYF. The complete variable domain, with remaining parts taken from reference TRBV19 and TRBJ2-3, reads DGGITQSPKYLFRKEGQNVTLSCEQNLNHDAMYWYRQDPGQGLRLIYYSQIVNDFQKGDIAEGYSVSREKKESFPLTVTSAQKNPTAFYLCASSTGTGYRDTQYFGPGTRLTVL.

Only a few counts were recorded for this clonotype. The V and J genes are TRBV6-5 and TRBJ2-3, with D uncertain. CDR3 length equals 15 residues. Germline V gene lookup returns CDR1 MNHEY and CDR2 SVGAGI. The V gene lost 7 bases and the J gene lost 9 bases, with 23 bases spanning the gap. CDR3 bases: TGTGCCAGCATCCGTAATCGCACTGTTACCGAGACGCAGTATTTT. It translates to CASIRNRTVTETQYF.

This clonotype has ten or more counts. The rearrangement uses TRBV12-3 or TRBV12-4 and TRBJ1-5; 7 bases fit TRBD1. V gave up 6 bases and J gave up 2 bases; unmatched junction bases: 4. The CDR3 is made up of 14 amino acids. CDR3 protein: CASRQGGGNQPQHF. DNA of the CDR3: TGTGCCAGCAGGCAGGGGGGGGGCAATCAGCCCCAGCATTTT.